Below, 27 T cell receptor beta chains from the same sample are listed, as sequenced in a study of CDR3 diversity in severe acne. From the PCR reads, TCRdb called clonotypes with MiXCR, one entry per CDR3 protein. This table has approximately 90,000 distinct CDR3 sequences, roughly 49% appearing once. Specimen: blood. The receptors were gathered from a male donor with severe acne vulgaris.

The chain recombines TRBV15 with TRBJ1-1, with 9 nucleotides matching TRBD1. CDR1 and CDR2 (germline): LNHNV, YYDKDF (reference sequence). The CDR3 length is 16 residues. Trimming cost V 1 base and J 6 bases; bases outside gene matches: 9. The CDR3 nucleotides read TGTGCCACCAGCAGAGTTCCGACAGGGGGTCGCCCTGAAGCTTTCTTT. Protein sequence: CATSRVPTGGRPEAFF.

CDR3: CAWSVSGAGGRYGYTF. CDR3 in DNA: TGTGCCTGGAGTGTATCTGGCGCAGGGGGCCGCTATGGCTACACCTTC. The V and J genes are TRBV7-9 and TRBJ1-2, with TRBD1 matching 8 bases. Per germline, CDR1 SEHNR and CDR2 FQNEAQ (reference sequence). This CDR3 has 16 residues. The trim removed 11 bases at V and 4 bases at J, leaving 18 bases unmatched.

J is TRBJ1-2 and V is TRBV11-2; possible D gene TRBD1, 5 bases. V was pared by 6 bases and J by 6 bases, with 14 bases between. CDR1 is SGHAT and CDR2 is FQNNGV in the germline V gene. The CDR3 is 13 residues long. CDR3 residues: CASSSGYDHGYTF. CDR3 sequence (DNA): TGTGCCAGCAGTTCAGGGTACGACCATGGCTACACCTTC.

This clonotype came up many times. The chain joins TRBV5-1 to TRBJ1-1; D call uncertain. V lost 0 bases to trimming and J lost 3 bases, with 6 bases between them. The CDR3 totals 13 residues. The V gene's germline CDR1 is SGHRS and CDR2 YFSETQ. The CDR3 DNA sequence: TGCGCCAGCAGCTTGGGTCAGGACACTGAAGCTTTCTTT. Translation: CASSLGQDTEAFF.

This clonotype was seen a few times. In nucleotides, the CDR3 is TGTGCCACCAGTGATTCCAGGGAGGGGTACTGGGAGACCCAGTACTTC. Translation gives CATSDSREGYWETQYF. This chain links TRBV24-1 with TRBJ2-5, with 7 bases aligning to TRBD2. V lost 2 bases, J lost 5 bases, and 10 bases stayed unmatched. Germline V gene data show CDR1 as KGHDR and CDR2 as SFDVKD. This CDR3 has 16 residues.

The chain joins TRBV2 to TRBJ1-6; D is unclear. V was clipped by 5 bases and J by 3 bases, with 8 bases between them. The germline gives CDR1 SNHLY, CDR2 FYNNEI. The CDR3 is 14 residues long. CDR3 amino acids: CASSSPDYNSPLHF. The CDR3 DNA follows: TGTGCCAGCAGTTCCCCGGACTATAATTCACCCCTCCACTTT. Together with reference TRBV2 and TRBJ1-6, the CDR3 gives the full variable domain: EPEVTQTPSHQVTQMGQEVILRCVPISNHLYFYWYRQILGQKVEFLVSFYNNEISEKSEIFDDQFSVERPDGSNFTLKIRSTKLEDSAMYFCASSSPDYNSPLHFGNGTRLTVT.

This clonotype was detected many times. This sequence joins TRBV20-1 and TRBJ1-5; D is uncertain. CDR3 length: 15 amino acids. The germline V gene has CDR1 DFQATT and CDR2 SNEGSKA (reference sequence). The ends were cut back, 2 bases at V and 0 bases at J, with 11 bases in the middle. In DNA form, the CDR3 reads TGCAGTGCTAGATCGCTGGGGTATAGCAATCAGCCCCAGCATTTT. It is translated as CSARSLGYSNQPQHF.

This clonotype was counted at least ten times. The chain joins TRBV5-6 to TRBJ2-1; D is possibly TRBD1 or TRBD2 (5 bases each). Per germline, CDR1 SGHDT and CDR2 YYEEEE. The CDR3 contains 13 residues. V lost 4 bases and J 6 bases, leaving 11 bases between the germline ends. The CDR3 loop reads CASSPQGPNEQFF. CDR3 bases: TGTGCCAGCAGCCCCCAGGGACCCAATGAGCAGTTCTTC. The variable domain in full, completed from reference TRBV5-6 and TRBJ2-1, reads DAGVTQSPTHLIKTRGQQVTLRCSPKSGHDTVSWYQQALGQGPQFIFQYYEEEERQRGNFPDRFSGHQFPNYSSELNVNALLLGDSALYLCASSPQGPNEQFFGPGTRLTVL.

This clonotype occurred many times. V and J are TRBV6-4 and TRBJ2-1; 10 bases agree with TRBD2. The germline V gene encodes CDR1 MRHNA and CDR2 SNTAGT. Germline trimming cut 3 bases from V and 4 bases from J; bases unmatched to any gene: 6. There are 16 residues in the CDR3. The CDR3 nucleotides read TGTGCCAGCAGTGAGAGGGCAGCGGGAGGGTACAATGAGCAGTTCTTC. Translated: CASSERAAGGYNEQFF.

This clonotype was found many times. V is TRBV4-3 and J is TRBJ1-5; 12 nucleotides align to TRBD1. V trimming: 0 bases; J trimming: 7 bases; junction bases outside the gene matches: 7. The germline V gene has CDR1 LGHNA and CDR2 YSLEER. The CDR3 totals 17 residues. CDR3 region: CASSQDWGTGGIQPQHF. Written as DNA, the CDR3 is TGCGCCAGCAGCCAAGACTGGGGGACAGGGGGCATACAGCCCCAGCATTTT.

The sample holds many counts of this clonotype. The chain is built from TRBV2 and TRBJ2-5; D is possibly TRBD2 (5 bases). CDR3 length: 14 amino acids. V lost 2 bases, J lost 1 base, and 8 bases lay in between. The germline gives CDR1 SNHLY, CDR2 FYNNEI. The CDR3 nucleotides read TGTGCCAGCAGTGAACTAGCAGTCCAAGAGACCCAGTACTTC. Translated: CASSELAVQETQYF. Using reference TRBV2 and TRBJ2-5 for the parts outside the CDR3, the full variable domain is EPEVTQTPSHQVTQMGQEVILRCVPISNHLYFYWYRQILGQKVEFLVSFYNNEISEKSEIFDDQFSVERPDGSNFTLKIRSTKLEDSAMYFCASSELAVQETQYFGPGTRLLVL.

This clonotype was seen a few times. This chain uses TRBV25-1 with TRBJ1-2; weak D call: TRBD1 (5 bases). CDR1 and CDR2 (germline): MGHDK, SYGVNS. The ends were cut back, 5 bases at V and 3 bases at J, with 10 bases in the middle. The CDR3 contains 13 residues. The CDR3 region is CASSWGLHYGYTF. CDR3 nucleotides: TGTGCCAGCAGTTGGGGACTTCACTATGGCTACACCTTC.

The chain combines TRBV6-1 with TRBJ2-1, with D unresolved. Germline values: CDR1 MNHNS, CDR2 SASEGT. V gave up 8 bases and J gave up 4 bases, with 9 bases separating them. The CDR3 is 12 amino acids. The DNA of the CDR3 is TGTGCCAGCTGGCAGTATTACAATGAGCAGTTCTTC. Amino acid sequence: CASWQYYNEQFF.

The CDR3 coding sequence is TGTGCCATCAGGTCCGGGACAATTAACTATGGCTACACCTTC. Protein sequence: CAIRSGTINYGYTF. V usage is TRBV10-3 and J usage is TRBJ1-2; weak D call: TRBD1 (6 bases). The CDR3 is 14 amino acids. CDR1 and CDR2 (germline): ENHRY, SYGVKD. V gave up 6 bases and J gave up 1 base, with 12 bases separating them.

V is TRBV6-6 and J is TRBJ1-5, with 7 bases lining up with TRBD1. The ends lost 5 bases at V and 2 bases at J; junction bases unmatched: 3. The CDR3 has 14 amino acids. Germline loops: CDR1 MNHNY, CDR2 SVGAGI (reference sequence). Here the CDR3 reads CASSVGQGNQPQHF. The CDR3 nucleotides read TGTGCCAGCAGTGTAGGACAGGGCAATCAGCCCCAGCATTTT.

A few counts support this clonotype. The CDR3: CASSLVAGGSTGELFF. CDR3 DNA: TGTGCCAGCAGCTTAGTAGCGGGAGGATCGACCGGGGAGCTGTTTTTT. V gene TRBV7-3 combines with J gene TRBJ2-2; 10 bases fit TRBD2. Germline assignment: CDR1 SGHTA and CDR2 FQGTGA. Trimming removed 2 bases from V and 5 bases from J; junction bases left unmatched: 5. The CDR3 has 16 amino acids.

The chain combines TRBV4-1 with TRBJ1-5; D is perhaps TRBD1 (6 bases). Germline V gene data show CDR1 as MGHRA and CDR2 as YSYEKL. Trimming removed 3 bases from V and 0 bases from J, with 9 bases in between. The CDR3 sequence is 15 residues long. CDR3 nucleotides: TGCGCCAGCAGCCAGGGGGCGAATAGCAATCAGCCCCAGCATTTT. Translation gives CASSQGANSNQPQHF.

This clonotype was detected once. The chain has TRBV7-2 and TRBJ1-2, with TRBD1 matching 9 bases. Germline loops: CDR1 SGHTA, CDR2 FQGNSA. The trim removed 5 bases at V and 10 bases at J, leaving 11 bases unmatched. CDR3 length equals 14 residues. The CDR3 spells CASSNRDRVGDYTF. Here the CDR3 DNA reads TGTGCCAGCAGCAACCGGGACAGGGTGGGCGACTACACCTTC.

This clonotype was found a few times. This chain joins TRBV12-5 and TRBJ2-1; D uncertain. The CDR3 totals 13 residues. The germline V gene has CDR1 LGHNT and CDR2 FRNRAP. Trimming took 1 base from V and 6 from J, leaving 7 bases between them. The CDR3 nucleotides read TGTGCTAGTGGTTTGGGACTTTTCAATGAGCAGTTCTTC. This gives the protein CASGLGLFNEQFF.

This clonotype came up many times. The J gene is TRBJ2-5, the V gene TRBV9; perhaps D is TRBD1 or TRBD2 (7 bases each). The CDR3 has 15 amino acids. Deletions cut 6 bases from V and 0 bases from J, with 15 bases between. CDR1 is SGDLS, CDR2 YYNGEE, per germline. The CDR3 sequence: CASNPGGGNQETQYF. As DNA, the CDR3 is TGTGCCAGCAATCCAGGGGGGGGGAACCAAGAGACCCAGTACTTC.

This clonotype was picked up one time. An end of the junction differs from the germline gene, which may be a read error. The CDR3 here is CASSFAGGGYTF. The CDR3, as DNA: TGTGCCAGCAGTTTCGCAGGTGGTGGCTACACCTTC. The chain joins TRBV10-2 to TRBJ1-2, with no clear D. This CDR3 has 12 amino acids. Germline V gene data show CDR1 as WSHSY and CDR2 as SAAADI.

In this sample, this clonotype turned up a few times. The rearrangement joins TRBV19 to TRBJ2-5; D perhaps matches TRBD2 (5 bases). The CDR3 is made up of 13 amino acids. V gave up 5 bases and J gave up 6 bases, with 13 bases separating them. Germline V gene sequence: CDR1 LNHDA, CDR2 SQIVND (reference sequence). The CDR3: CASSPASIQTQYF. Written as DNA, the CDR3 is TGTGCCAGTAGTCCGGCTAGCATACAGACCCAGTACTTC. Full variable domain (missing parts from reference TRBV19 and TRBJ2-5): DGGITQSPKYLFRKEGQNVTLSCEQNLNHDAMYWYRQDPGQGLRLIYYSQIVNDFQKGDIAEGYSVSREKKESFPLTVTSAQKNPTAFYLCASSPASIQTQYFGPGTRLLVL.

The chain recombines TRBV29-1 with TRBJ2-7; 7 nucleotides match TRBD2. The junction had 8 bases not matched to a gene; V was cut back by 5 bases and J by 4 bases. The CDR3 length is 13 residues. The V gene's germline CDR1 is SQVTM and CDR2 ANQGSEA. The CDR3 DNA sequence: TGCAGCGTTTCTGGCGGGAGAGGGTACGAGCAGTACTTC. Encoded protein: CSVSGGRGYEQYF.

The chain has TRBV24-1 and TRBJ2-3; 10 nucleotides align to TRBD2. CDR1 is KGHDR and CDR2 is SFDVKD in the germline V gene. The trim removed 2 bases at V and 3 bases at J, leaving 7 bases unmatched. The CDR3 sequence is 17 residues long. The CDR3, as DNA: TGTGCCACCAGTGATTCTAGCGGGAGACCCGGGACAGATACGCAGTATTTT. Translation: CATSDSSGRPGTDTQYF.

The rearrangement joins TRBV2 to TRBJ1-5; perhaps TRBD1 as D (5 bases). This CDR3 is built from 14 residues. Germline V CDR1 and CDR2: SNHLY, FYNNEI. Deletions cut 3 bases from V and 3 bases from J, with 9 bases between. In DNA, the CDR3 is TGTGCCAGCAGTGACCGACAGTCCAATCAGCCCCAGCATTTT. Protein: CASSDRQSNQPQHF.

In this sample, this clonotype turned up many times. The chain has TRBV5-8 and TRBJ2-3; D remains ambiguous. Trimming removed 0 bases from V and 4 bases from J, with 6 bases in between. The CDR3 consists of 13 residues. Germline loops: CDR1 SGHTS, CDR2 YDEGEE. This chain's CDR3 is CASSLDVADTQYF. In DNA form, the CDR3 reads TGTGCCAGCAGCTTGGATGTCGCAGATACGCAGTATTTT.

This clonotype was detected ten times or more. The chain is built from TRBV5-1 and TRBJ1-3; a possible D gene is TRBD1 (5 bases). The ends were cut back, 2 bases at V and 2 bases at J, with 11 bases in the middle. The CDR3 has 15 amino acids. The germline V gene encodes CDR1 SGHRS and CDR2 YFSETQ. CDR3 in DNA: TGCGCCAGCAGCTTCTCATCGGGGGCTGGAAACACCATATATTTT. This codes for CASSFSSGAGNTIYF.